What follows are 28 T cell receptor beta chains derived from one specimen sequenced in a study of T cell responses to AZD1222 COVID-19 vaccine. TCRdb keeps only in-frame clones here, not all; method: immunoSEQ multiplex PCR. The sample has about 110,000 clones, around 90% seen once. The specimen comprised peripheral blood, sampled on day 0 of MenACWY control vaccination. All receptors come from an adult in good health.

This chain links TRBV9 with TRBJ2-3; 8 nucleotides line up with TRBD2. Germline CDR1 reads SGDLS; CDR2 reads YYNGEE. This CDR3 comprises 14 residues. The ends lost 0 bases at V and 5 bases at J; junction bases unmatched: 2. The CDR3 spells CASSVAGLGDTQYF. The CDR3 DNA reads as TGTGCCAGCAGCGTAGCGGGACTAGGAGATACGCAGTATTTT.

The chain is built from TRBV28 and TRBJ2-3; D is uncertain. V was shortened by 2 bases and J by 6 bases, with 6 bases between the two germline ends. CDR1 MDHEN and CDR2 SYDVKM come from the germline V gene. This CDR3 contains 12 residues. The CDR3 region is CASSLIKDTQYF. CDR3 bases: TGTGCCAGCAGTTTAATTAAGGATACGCAGTATTTT.

The rearrangement links TRBV3-1 (or the pseudogene TRBV3-2) to TRBJ1-2; 7 bases agree with TRBD1. This CDR3 has 18 amino acids. The germline V gene encodes CDR1 LGHDT and CDR2 YNNKEL (reference sequence). J gave up 2 bases and V 4 bases, and 16 bases lay outside the gene matches. In DNA, the CDR3 is TGTGCCAGCAGCCGAGGAAAAGTTCCTACAGGGGTAAACTATGGCTACACCTTC. Protein product: CASSRGKVPTGVNYGYTF.

This CDR3 reads CASSPQTGQSYYGYTF. DNA of the CDR3: TGTGCCAGCAGCCCGCAAACGGGACAGTCCTACTATGGCTACACCTTC. The V and J genes are TRBV7-6 and TRBJ1-2; 7 nucleotides match TRBD1. The germline V gene has CDR1 SGHVS and CDR2 FNYEAQ. J gave up 3 bases and V 5 bases, and 12 bases lay outside the gene matches. This CDR3 has 16 amino acids.

The chain uses TRBV18 and TRBJ2-7; the match to TRBD1 covers 7 bases. The CDR3 totals 13 residues. Losses at the gene ends were 5 bases for V and 5 bases for J; bases not matched to a gene: 6. Germline-derived CDR1 and CDR2 are KGHSH and LQKENI. This CDR3 is CASSSYQGDEQYF. The CDR3 DNA reads TGTGCCAGCTCATCATATCAGGGGGACGAGCAGTACTTC.

The gene calls are TRBV10-1 and TRBJ1-5; D not certain. The CDR3 totals 15 residues. V was trimmed by 2 bases and J by 2 bases, leaving 10 bases between them. Germline lookup yields CDR1 WNHNN and CDR2 SYGVQD (reference sequence). The CDR3 protein is CASSEKQGGNQPQHF. The DNA of the CDR3 is TGCGCCAGCAGTGAGAAGCAAGGAGGCAATCAGCCCCAGCATTTT.

This chain connects TRBV10-3 to TRBJ1-3, with no clear D. The CDR3 contains 13 residues. The V end lost 7 bases, the J end lost 0 bases, and 7 bases lay between the germline ends. The V gene's germline CDR1 is ENHRY and CDR2 SYGVKD. The CDR3 loop is CAITASSGNTIYF. As DNA, the CDR3 is TGTGCCATCACTGCGAGCTCTGGAAACACCATATATTTT.

CDR3 sequence (DNA): TGTGCCAGCAGCTTAGGATCTAGCGGGAGATCAGATACGCAGTATTTT. It codes for CASSLGSSGRSDTQYF. The rearrangement joins TRBV7-3 to TRBJ2-3; the match to TRBD2 covers 10 bases. Germline V gene lookup returns CDR1 SGHTA and CDR2 FQGTGA. V lost 2 bases and J lost 4; bases outside the gene matches: 6. This CDR3 has 16 residues.

The V and J genes are TRBV29-1 and TRBJ1-1; TRBD1 might be the D (6 bases). The CDR3 loop spans 13 amino acids. V lost 7 bases to trimming and J lost 0 bases, with 12 bases between them. CDR1 and CDR2 (germline): SQVTM, ANQGSEA. The CDR3 loop is CSAPGQLNTEAFF. Written as DNA, the CDR3 is TGCAGCGCCCCCGGACAGCTGAACACTGAAGCTTTCTTT.

The chain recombines TRBV7-9 with TRBJ2-7; D call uncertain. CDR1 is SEHNR and CDR2 is FQNEAQ in the germline V gene (reference sequence). With 7 bases removed from V and 3 bases from J, the gap between germline ends came to 13 bases. The CDR3 length is 13 residues. In DNA form, the CDR3 reads TGTGCCAGCACCCCCCCGGCCGGCTACGAGCAGTACTTC. It encodes CASTPPAGYEQYF.

The count of this clone is one. The rearrangement uses TRBV6-2 or TRBV6-3 and TRBJ2-3; D uncertain. The CDR3 loop spans 14 amino acids. V lost 2 bases and J 8 bases, leaving 14 bases between the germline ends. Germline CDR1 and CDR2: MNHEY and SVGEGT. Written as DNA, the CDR3 is TGTGCCAGCAGTTACCATACTGCCCCCGGTACGCAGTATTTT. Translating gives CASSYHTAPGTQYF.

The chain carries TRBV27 and TRBJ1-5; D gene unclear. Trimming cost V 6 bases and J 0 bases, with 18 bases left between them. This CDR3 contains 17 residues. Germline-derived CDR1 and CDR2 are MNHEY and SMNVEV (reference sequence). The CDR3 nucleotides are TGTGCCAGCAGCAATAAGAAAGGACTTTATAGCAATCAGCCCCAGCATTTT. It translates to CASSNKKGLYSNQPQHF.

The chain joins TRBV7-2 to TRBJ1-2; a weak D match, TRBD1 (6 bases). V was shortened by 3 bases and J by 8 bases, with 10 bases between the two germline ends. Per the germline V gene, CDR1 is SGHTA and CDR2 is FQGNSA. The CDR3 consists of 12 residues. CDR3 nucleotide sequence: TGTGCCAGCAGCTTGTGGACAGACGGCTACACCTTC. It translates to CASSLWTDGYTF. The variable domain in full, with the rest retrieved from reference TRBV7-2 and TRBJ1-2, is GAGVSQSPSNKVTEKGKDVELRCDPISGHTALYWYRQSLGQGLEFLIYFQGNSAPDKSGLPSDRFSAERTGGSVSTLTIQRTQQEDSAVYLCASSLWTDGYTFGSGTRLTVV.

The chain recombines TRBV7-9 with TRBJ1-1; 7 bases agree with TRBD1. The CDR3 is 16 residues long. Germline V gene data show CDR1 as SEHNR and CDR2 as FQNEAQ (reference sequence). With V trimmed by 3 bases and J by 5 bases, 12 bases remained unmatched. CDR3: CASSLGTEYGGTEAFF. The CDR3 DNA is TGTGCCAGCAGCTTGGGGACAGAGTACGGAGGGACTGAAGCTTTCTTT.

The chain is built from TRBV2 and TRBJ1-5; no definite D call. The ends were cut back, 2 bases at V and 4 bases at J, with 3 bases in the middle. The CDR3 extends over 12 amino acids. The germline gives CDR1 SNHLY, CDR2 FYNNEI. The CDR3 nucleotides read TGTGCCAGCAGTGAACGGAATCAGCCCCAGCATTTT. Translation gives CASSERNQPQHF.

The chain uses TRBV15 and TRBJ1-2; 8 positions agree with TRBD1. There are 17 residues in the CDR3. The germline V gene encodes CDR1 LNHNV and CDR2 YYDKDF (reference sequence). The junction had 22 bases not matched to a gene; V was cut back by 8 bases and J by 8 bases. The CDR3 loop reads CATRRQGSNLPGGGYTF. The CDR3 region has the DNA TGTGCCACCCGGAGACAGGGGTCGAACCTCCCTGGTGGGGGCTACACCTTC.

The rearrangement joins TRBV18 to TRBJ2-3; possibly TRBD2 for D (5 bases). Per germline, CDR1 KGHSH and CDR2 LQKENI. The CDR3 spans 19 residues. Trimming cost V 1 base and J 0 bases, with 20 bases left between them. CDR3 DNA sequence: TGTGCCAGCTCACCACTCGGGATTATCGTTCGAACTAGCACAGATACGCAGTATTTT. This gives the protein CASSPLGIIVRTSTDTQYF.

This clone appeared a few times. This chain connects TRBV6-5 to TRBJ1-5, with D hard to call. Germline V CDR1 and CDR2: MNHEY, SVGAGI. The CDR3 totals 15 residues. Trimming cost V 2 bases and J 0 bases, with 8 bases left between them. CDR3 loop: CASSYGRYSNQPQHF. The CDR3 nucleotides are TGTGCCAGCAGTTACGGGAGATATAGCAATCAGCCCCAGCATTTT.

CDR3 nucleotide sequence: TGTGCCAGCAGTTTAAACAGGGTCGAGCAGTACTTC. This sequence encodes CASSLNRVEQYF. The chain uses TRBV2 and TRBJ2-7, with a weak D call TRBD1 (6 bases). The CDR3 runs to 12 residues. Germline loops: CDR1 SNHLY, CDR2 FYNNEI. V was trimmed by 5 bases and J by 6 bases, leaving 11 bases between them.

In nucleotides, the CDR3 is TGTGCCAGCAGCCCCGCCGGGGGCAGGGTAGGCTCACCCCTCCACTTT. This codes for CASSPAGGRVGSPLHF. V gene TRBV7-9 combines with J gene TRBJ1-6, with a possible D match to TRBD1 (6 bases). CDR3 length: 16 residues. Germline V lookup: CDR1 SEHNR, CDR2 FQNEAQ (reference sequence). Trimming left V 5 bases short and J 10 bases short, with 21 bases between. Complete variable domain (other parts from reference TRBV7-9 and TRBJ1-6): DTGVSQNPRHKITKRGQNVTFRCDPISEHNRLYWYRQTLGQGPEFLTYFQNEAQLEKSRLLSDRFSAERPKGSFSTLEIQRTEQGDSAMYLCASSPAGGRVGSPLHFGNGTRLTVT.

This clone was detected only a few times. The V gene is TRBV2, the J gene TRBJ2-7; D possibly corresponds to TRBD2 (5 bases). There are 13 residues in the CDR3. The V end lost 4 bases, the J end lost 2 bases, and 9 bases lay between the germline ends. Germline CDR1 and CDR2: SNHLY and FYNNEI. The CDR3 reads CASSGRAAYEQYF. The DNA for the CDR3 is TGTGCCAGCAGTGGGCGGGCGGCCTACGAGCAGTACTTC.

Note on this clone: One junction end disagrees with the germline gene, perhaps due to a read error. The chain is built from TRBV20-1 and TRBJ2-1, with D uncertain. Germline values: CDR1 DFQATT, CDR2 SNEGSKA (reference sequence). The CDR3 totals 16 residues. Here the CDR3 DNA reads TGCAGTGCTAGTGGCTCGTGGCCCAACTCCGACAATGAGCAGTTCTTC. Protein product: CSASGSWPNSDNEQFF.

The CDR3 spells CASSFRERNTIYF. DNA for the CDR3: TGTGCCAGCAGTTTCCGGGAGAGGAACACCATATATTTT. This chain links TRBV28 with TRBJ1-3; D unclear. With 3 bases removed from V and 7 bases from J, the gap between germline ends came to 10 bases. CDR1 MDHEN and CDR2 SYDVKM come from the germline V gene. The CDR3 length is 13 residues.

The V and J genes are TRBV5-1 and TRBJ2-5, with TRBD2 matching 8 bases. The CDR3 loop spans 16 amino acids. V lost 0 bases to trimming and J lost 2 bases; unmatched junction nucleotides: 6. CDR1 is SGHRS, CDR2 YFSETQ, per germline. Here the CDR3 DNA reads TGCGCCAGCAGCTTGGTACCGGGAGGGGGACAAGAGACCCAGTACTTC. Its translation is CASSLVPGGGQETQYF.

The chain joins TRBV6-6 to TRBJ2-5; D gene uncertain. CDR1 and CDR2 from the germline V gene are MNHNY and SVGAGI (reference sequence). V lost 8 bases and J lost 2, with 15 bases in between. The CDR3 contains 14 residues. CDR3 DNA: TGTGCCAGCGGTGGGGTTCCAGGTCAAGAGACCCAGTACTTC. It specifies CASGGVPGQETQYF.

This sequence joins TRBV7-8 and TRBJ1-5, with a possible D match to TRBD1 (5 bases). V lost 1 base, J lost 4 bases, and 17 bases lay in between. Per the germline V gene, CDR1 is SGHVS and CDR2 is FQNEAQ. This CDR3 is 17 amino acids long. This CDR3 reads CASSLDPLRQRNQPQHF. CDR3 nucleotides: TGTGCCAGCAGCTTAGATCCCCTCCGACAGCGAAATCAGCCCCAGCATTTT. Drawing the rest from reference TRBV7-8 and TRBJ1-5, the complete variable domain is GAGVSQSPRYKVAKRGQDVALRCDPISGHVSLFWYQQALGQGPEFLTYFQNEAQLDKSGLPSDRFFAERPEGSVSTLKIQRTQQEDSAVYLCASSLDPLRQRNQPQHFGDGTRLSIL.

The chain couples TRBV6-4 to TRBJ2-2; 9 nucleotides match TRBD1. Trimming at V came to 4 bases and at J to 3 bases, leaving 0 bases not matched to a gene. Germline V gives CDR1 MRHNA, CDR2 SNTAGT. The CDR3 is made up of 14 amino acids. CDR3 in amino acids: CASSGTGDTGELFF. The CDR3, as DNA: TGTGCCAGCAGTGGGACAGGGGACACCGGGGAGCTGTTTTTT.

This clone was found a few times. The J gene is TRBJ1-6, the V gene TRBV5-1, with D maybe TRBD1 (6 bases). Germline V CDR1 and CDR2: SGHRS, YFSETQ. The CDR3 length is 15 residues. The V end lost 0 bases, the J end lost 7 bases, and 11 bases lay between the germline ends. The CDR3 spells CASSLDAGANSPLHF. CDR3 DNA: TGCGCCAGCAGCTTGGATGCAGGGGCCAATTCACCCCTCCACTTT.